The 19 T cell receptor beta chains in this list originate from one sample, sequenced in a study of shared clonotypes between healthy human individuals. Naive-designated CD8 cells lacked CD45RO, were positively enriched for CCR7, and omitted terminally differentiated effector memory CD45RA+ cells. The table came from immunoSEQ multiplex PCR; TCRdb's copy has only in-frame clones and leaves some out. The profile shows about 2.1 million clones, around 95% of them singletons. Sequenced input: naive CD8+ T cells from PBMCs. The receptors here all came from a man aged 18-30 years in good health. Some clones in this sample may be carry-over from other donors' samples.

A word on this clone: The sample has other DNA sequences that encode this CDR3 too. The V gene is TRBV7-9, the J gene TRBJ2-1, with 8 bases lining up with TRBD1. CDR3 length: 15 amino acids. V lost 4 bases to trimming and J lost 2 bases; unmatched junction nucleotides: 4. The germline CDR1 and CDR2 sequences are SEHNR and FQNEAQ (reference sequence). The CDR3 region is CASSSSDRAYNEQFF. The CDR3 DNA reads TGTGCCAGCAGCTCCTCGGACAGGGCCTACAATGAGCAGTTCTTC. The full variable domain, its missing parts supplied by reference TRBV7-9 and TRBJ2-1, is DTGVSQNPRHKITKRGQNVTFRCDPISEHNRLYWYRQTLGQGPEFLTYFQNEAQLEKSRLLSDRFSAERPKGSFSTLEIQRTEQGDSAMYLCASSSSDRAYNEQFFGPGTRLTVL.

The chain uses TRBV7-2 and TRBJ2-2; 7 nucleotides agree with TRBD2. Germline CDR1 is SGHTA and CDR2 is FQGNSA. V lost 1 base, J lost 12 bases, and 14 bases stayed unmatched. The CDR3 runs to 16 residues. CDR3 coding DNA: TGTGCCAGCAGCTTAGGGCTAGCGGACGCGGGTATTCAGCTGTTTTTT. Protein product: CASSLGLADAGIQLFF. The whole variable domain, filled in from reference TRBV7-2 and TRBJ2-2, reads GAGVSQSPSNKVTEKGKDVELRCDPISGHTALYWYRQSLGQGLEFLIYFQGNSAPDKSGLPSDRFSAERTGGSVSTLTIQRTQQEDSAVYLCASSLGLADAGIQLFFGEGSRLTVL.

V is TRBV28 and J is TRBJ2-5; no clear D gene. Deletions cut 6 bases from V and 3 bases from J, with 20 bases between. The length of the CDR3 is 16 residues. The germline V gene encodes CDR1 MDHEN and CDR2 SYDVKM. The CDR3 here is CASSPTPFGREETQYF. In DNA form, the CDR3 reads TGTGCCAGCAGCCCAACTCCCTTCGGCAGAGAAGAGACCCAGTACTTC.

This clone was picked up one time. The rearrangement joins TRBV28 to TRBJ1-5; D call uncertain. The CDR3 has 15 amino acids. V was trimmed by 3 bases and J by 6 bases, leaving 15 bases between them. CDR1 MDHEN and CDR2 SYDVKM come from the germline V gene. The CDR3 region is CASSFLEAQSQPQHF. The CDR3 bases are TGTGCCAGCAGTTTCTTAGAGGCGCAAAGTCAGCCCCAGCATTTT.

This clone came up once. This sequence joins TRBV15 and TRBJ2-7; 10 nucleotides align to TRBD2. V lost 1 base to trimming and J lost 4 bases; unmatched junction nucleotides: 4. The CDR3 has 15 residues. Looked up from germline, CDR1 is LNHNV and CDR2 is YYDKDF (reference sequence). The CDR3 spells CATSRAPSGSYEQYF. Written as DNA, the CDR3 is TGTGCCACCAGCAGAGCCCCTAGCGGGAGTTACGAGCAGTACTTC.

This clone has just a few counts. The genes are TRBV6-4 and TRBJ1-2; no firm D call. The CDR3 is made up of 11 amino acids. Deletions cut 4 bases from V and 5 bases from J, with 5 bases between. Looked up from germline, CDR1 is MRHNA and CDR2 is SNTAGT. CDR3 bases: TGTGCCAGCAGTGGGGAGTATGGCTACACCTTC. This sequence encodes CASSGEYGYTF.

This chain joins TRBV30 and TRBJ2-1; no firm D call. The V end lost 4 bases, the J end lost 3 bases, and 13 bases lay between the germline ends. The CDR3 is 14 residues long. Per germline, CDR1 GTSNPN and CDR2 SVGIG (reference sequence). The DNA for the CDR3 is TGTGCCTGGACATACGCGAGTTACTACAATGAGCAGTTCTTC. It is translated as CAWTYASYYNEQFF.

The V and J genes are TRBV6-1 and TRBJ1-1; a possible D gene is TRBD1 (5 bases). In germline, CDR1 is MNHNS, CDR2 SASEGT. Trimming removed 2 bases from V and 1 base from J, with 11 bases in between. The CDR3 loop spans 15 amino acids. The CDR3 reads CASSEIITGNTEAFF. The DNA of the CDR3 is TGTGCCAGCAGTGAAATCATTACAGGGAACACTGAAGCTTTCTTT.

V usage is TRBV10-3 and J usage is TRBJ2-1, with 8 bases identical to TRBD2. CDR1 is ENHRY, CDR2 SYGVKD, per germline. Trimming removed 7 bases from V and 5 bases from J; junction bases left unmatched: 10. The CDR3 covers 15 residues. The CDR3 protein is CAITPGRARDNEQFF. CDR3 DNA: TGTGCCATCACCCCCGGGAGGGCCCGGGACAATGAGCAGTTCTTC.

The chain carries TRBV30 and TRBJ2-7; D is undetermined. V was trimmed by 0 bases and J by 1 base, leaving 7 bases between them. Germline lookup yields CDR1 GTSNPN and CDR2 SVGIG (reference sequence). The CDR3 runs to 13 residues. CDR3 nucleotide sequence: TGTGCCTGGAGTGTGGCGGTATCCTACGAGCAGTACTTC. It is translated as CAWSVAVSYEQYF. Drawing the rest from reference TRBV30 and TRBJ2-7, the complete variable domain is SQTIHQWPATLVQPVGSPLSLECTVEGTSNPNLYWYRQAAGRGLQLLFYSVGIGQISSEVPQNLSASRPQDRQFILSSKKLLLSDSGFYLCAWSVAVSYEQYFGPGTRLTVT.

This chain links TRBV7-8 with TRBJ2-1, with D maybe TRBD2 (5 bases). Trimming shortened V by 1 base and J by 3 bases, and 10 bases separated the two germline ends. The CDR3 is 15 amino acids. Germline V gene sequence: CDR1 SGHVS, CDR2 FQNEAQ. CDR3 nucleotide sequence: TGTGCCAGCAGCTTAGAACTAGATTTCTACAATGAGCAGTTCTTC. Translation gives CASSLELDFYNEQFF. Variable domain in full (rest from reference TRBV7-8 and TRBJ2-1): GAGVSQSPRYKVAKRGQDVALRCDPISGHVSLFWYQQALGQGPEFLTYFQNEAQLDKSGLPSDRFFAERPEGSVSTLKIQRTQQEDSAVYLCASSLELDFYNEQFFGPGTRLTVL.

The chain uses TRBV5-6 and TRBJ2-7, with D possibly being TRBD2 (7 bases). CDR1 and CDR2 (germline): SGHDT, YYEEEE. The CDR3 covers 14 residues. The V end was cut by 3 bases, the J end by 4 bases, with 14 bases between. CDR3 sequence (DNA): TGTGCCAGCAGCTCGGGGGGCGCTCTATACGAGCAGTACTTC. It yields the protein CASSSGGALYEQYF.

The genes are TRBV13 and TRBJ1-1, with a possible D match to TRBD1 (5 bases). CDR1 and CDR2 (germline): PRHDT, FYEKMQ (reference sequence). Deletions cut 1 base from V and 5 bases from J, with 26 bases between. The CDR3 covers 19 residues. In DNA form, the CDR3 reads TGTGCCAGCAGCTTAGTAGTCGCGGATGCGCAGGGATCAGGGACTGAAGCTTTCTTT. It codes for CASSLVVADAQGSGTEAFF.

V gene TRBV27 combines with J gene TRBJ1-2; D not certain. V lost 3 bases and J 8 bases, leaving 13 bases between the germline ends. CDR1 and CDR2 (germline): MNHEY, SMNVEV (reference sequence). This CDR3 comprises 13 residues. The CDR3 loop is CASSFLGERGYTF. The CDR3 DNA sequence: TGTGCCAGCAGTTTCCTCGGAGAAAGGGGCTACACCTTC.

The chain carries TRBV28 and TRBJ1-2, with 10 bases fitting TRBD1. Germline V gene lookup returns CDR1 MDHEN and CDR2 SYDVKM. The CDR3 totals 15 residues. V lost 5 bases and J lost 2; bases outside the gene matches: 5. The CDR3 DNA is TGTGCCAGCAGTCCGTGGACAGGGGGAAACTATGGCTACACCTTC. Translating gives CASSPWTGGNYGYTF.

This chain uses TRBV4-1 with TRBJ2-7, with D possibly matching TRBD2 (7 bases). The CDR3 extends over 16 amino acids. CDR1 MGHRA and CDR2 YSYEKL come from the germline V gene. V lost 5 bases and J 3 bases, leaving 20 bases between the germline ends. CDR3 DNA sequence: TGCGCCAGCAGCTTTGGGGGGGGGCTCACCCTCTACGAGCAGTACTTC. It encodes CASSFGGGLTLYEQYF.

The V gene is TRBV28, the J gene TRBJ1-2; no firm D call. V was cut by 8 bases and J by 8 bases, with 9 bases left in between. The CDR3 extends over 10 amino acids. Germline assignment: CDR1 MDHEN and CDR2 SYDVKM. Written as DNA, the CDR3 is TGTGCCAGCGGAAAGGGAGGCTACACCTTC. This translates into CASGKGGYTF.

V gene TRBV7-9 combines with J gene TRBJ2-2; D may be TRBD1 (6 bases). CDR3 size: 15 residues. With 6 bases removed from V and 8 bases from J, the gap between germline ends came to 19 bases. Per germline, CDR1 SEHNR and CDR2 FQNEAQ (reference sequence). The CDR3: CASRAGTRGVGELFF. CDR3 DNA: TGTGCCAGCAGGGCCGGGACACGGGGAGTTGGGGAGCTGTTTTTT. Full variable domain (remainder filled in from reference TRBV7-9 and TRBJ2-2): DTGVSQNPRHKITKRGQNVTFRCDPISEHNRLYWYRQTLGQGPEFLTYFQNEAQLEKSRLLSDRFSAERPKGSFSTLEIQRTEQGDSAMYLCASRAGTRGVGELFFGEGSRLTVL.

The chain couples TRBV10-2 to TRBJ2-7; 11 bases agree with TRBD2. Germline V gives CDR1 WSHSY, CDR2 SAAADI. V lost 7 bases and J lost 4; bases outside the gene matches: 12. The CDR3 spans 16 residues. The CDR3 region has the DNA TGCGCCAGCACCCTACCCACTAGCGGGAGTTTATACGAGCAGTACTTC. Its translation: CASTLPTSGSLYEQYF.